This T cell receptor (beta chain) stems from a study of shared clonotypes between healthy human individuals. General study findings and limits: The study found lower generation probabilities in non-shared clonotypes than in those shared by all four donors.

The CD4+ fraction was divided into a CD45RA+ naive subset and a CD45RA-negative memory subset. Worth noting for this clone: No antigen is known for it.

Germline CDR1 SNHLY, CDR2 FYNNEI. Trimming cost V 6 bases and J 5 bases, with 13 bases left between them. There are 14 residues in the CDR3. Using immunoSEQ multiplex PCR, the repertoire was profiled, and TCRdb retains in-frame clones only, with some absent. The data show around 2.1 million clones, with nearly 97% seen just once and roughly 0.13% held by the top ten. Material: naive CD4+ T cells sorted from blood. Subset reported: CD45RA+ positively selected. This rearrangement joins TRBV2 to TRBJ1-4, with TRBD1 as a possible D gene (6 bases). This TCR came from a man between 18 and 29 years old in good health. CDR3 DNA: TGTGCCAGCAGCCCACAGGGATTAAATGAAAAACTGTTTTTT. Protein product: CASSPQGLNEKLFF.